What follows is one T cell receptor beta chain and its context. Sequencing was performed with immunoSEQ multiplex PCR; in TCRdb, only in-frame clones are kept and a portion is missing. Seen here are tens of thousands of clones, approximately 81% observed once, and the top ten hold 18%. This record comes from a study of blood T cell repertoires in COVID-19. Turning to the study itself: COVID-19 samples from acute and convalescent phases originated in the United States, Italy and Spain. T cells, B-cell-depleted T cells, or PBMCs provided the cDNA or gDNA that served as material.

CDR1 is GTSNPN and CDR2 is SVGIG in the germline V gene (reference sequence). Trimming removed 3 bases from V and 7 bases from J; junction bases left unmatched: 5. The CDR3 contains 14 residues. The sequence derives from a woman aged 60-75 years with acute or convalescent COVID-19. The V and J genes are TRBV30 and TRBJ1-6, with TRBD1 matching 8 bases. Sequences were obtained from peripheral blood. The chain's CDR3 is CAWSIDRGNSPLHF. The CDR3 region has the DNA TGTGCCTGGAGCATTGACAGGGGCAATTCACCCCTCCACTTT.